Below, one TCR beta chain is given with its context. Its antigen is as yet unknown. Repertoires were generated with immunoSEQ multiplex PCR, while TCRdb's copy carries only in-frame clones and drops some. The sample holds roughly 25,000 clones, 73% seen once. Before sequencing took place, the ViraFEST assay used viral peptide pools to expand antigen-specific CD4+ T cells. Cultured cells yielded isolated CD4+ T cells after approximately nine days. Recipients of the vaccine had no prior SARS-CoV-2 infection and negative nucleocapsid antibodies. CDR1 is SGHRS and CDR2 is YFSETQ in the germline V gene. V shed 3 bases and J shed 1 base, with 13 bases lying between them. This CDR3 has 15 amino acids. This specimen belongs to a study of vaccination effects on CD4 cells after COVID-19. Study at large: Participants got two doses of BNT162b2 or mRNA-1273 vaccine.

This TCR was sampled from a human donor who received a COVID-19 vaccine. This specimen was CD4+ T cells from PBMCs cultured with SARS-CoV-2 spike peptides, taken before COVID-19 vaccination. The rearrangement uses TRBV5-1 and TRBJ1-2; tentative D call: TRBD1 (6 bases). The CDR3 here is CASSSSGTLNYGYTF. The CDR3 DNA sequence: TGCGCCAGCAGCTCTAGCGGGACACTTAACTATGGCTACACCTTC.